One sample yielded the 17 T cell receptor beta chains listed below, sequenced in a study of blood T cell repertoires in COVID-19. Sequencing was performed with immunoSEQ multiplex PCR; in TCRdb, only in-frame clones are kept and a portion is missing. The profile shows over 130,000 clones, roughly 84% of them singletons. The sample consisted of peripheral blood. These receptors all come from a woman aged 55-75 years with acute or convalescent COVID-19.

In this sample, this clone turned up once. CDR3 protein: CASSSDRTSNSPLHF. The CDR3 coding sequence is TGTGCCAGCAGTTCCGACAGAACCAGTAATTCACCCCTCCACTTT. V and J are TRBV28 and TRBJ1-6; perhaps TRBD1 as D (5 bases). Trimming removed 4 bases from V and 6 bases from J, with 13 bases in between. CDR3 length: 15 residues. Per germline, CDR1 MDHEN and CDR2 SYDVKM.

CDR3 nucleotide sequence: TGTGCCAGCAGTTTGGACAGTAACTATGGCTACACCTTC. It encodes CASSLDSNYGYTF. V is TRBV28 and J is TRBJ1-2; tentatively, D is TRBD1 (6 bases). The CDR3 totals 13 residues. V gave up 3 bases and J gave up 1 base, with 6 bases separating them. Germline V CDR1 and CDR2: MDHEN, SYDVKM.

Written as DNA, the CDR3 is TGTGCCAGCATCACTTCCCATCAGCCCCAGCATTTT. Amino acids: CASITSHQPQHF. This chain links TRBV28 with TRBJ1-5; no reliable D call. V shed 7 bases and J shed 5 bases, with 9 bases lying between them. The CDR3 is made up of 12 amino acids. The germline CDR1 and CDR2 sequences are MDHEN and SYDVKM.

This clone was observed a handful of times. This chain uses TRBV7-9 with TRBJ1-1; D may be TRBD1 (6 bases). This CDR3 comprises 14 residues. Germline CDR1 reads SEHNR; CDR2 reads FQNEAQ (reference sequence). Trimming shortened V by 4 bases and J by 8 bases, and 17 bases separated the two germline ends. CDR3 in DNA: TGTGCCAGCAGCTGGGTGACAGGCCAGCAAGAAGCTTTCTTT. Amino acid sequence: CASSWVTGQQEAFF.

This chain joins TRBV27 and TRBJ1-5, with 9 bases that match TRBD1. J lost 4 bases, V lost 2 bases, and 3 bases had no gene match. Germline CDR1 reads MNHEY; CDR2 reads SMNVEV (reference sequence). This CDR3 is 15 amino acids long. In DNA form, the CDR3 reads TGTGCCAGCAGTTTAGCGGGACAGGGAAATCAGCCCCAGCATTTT. It is translated as CASSLAGQGNQPQHF.

As DNA, the CDR3 is TGTGCCAGCGGACAGGGTTACCACGAGCAGTACTTC. This codes for CASGQGYHEQYF. The chain uses TRBV6-5 and TRBJ2-7; 8 bases align to TRBD1. V was pared by 8 bases and J by 5 bases, with 5 bases of the junction left unmatched. The CDR3 length is 12 residues. In germline, CDR1 is MNHEY, CDR2 SVGAGI.

The gene calls are TRBV24-1 and TRBJ2-1; 7 positions match TRBD2. Germline lookup yields CDR1 KGHDR and CDR2 SFDVKD. There are 15 residues in the CDR3. Losses at the gene ends were 9 bases for V and 3 bases for J; bases not matched to a gene: 10. CDR3 in DNA: TGTGCCACCGGCCAGGGCGGGAGAAACTACAATGAGCAGTTCTTC. This sequence encodes CATGQGGRNYNEQFF.

The chain joins TRBV7-5 to TRBJ2-1; the table names TRBD2, a call not compared with the DNA. TRBV7-5 is deemed a pseudogene. The CDR3 has 16 residues. CDR3 in amino acids: CARSPPAGASYNEQFF. CDR3 DNA: TGTGCCAGAAGCCCCCCCGCGGGAGCGTCTTACAATGAGCAGTTCTTC.

The chain carries TRBV6-6 and TRBJ2-7, with 10 positions matching TRBD2. The CDR3 length is 15 residues. Trimming took 4 bases from V and 4 from J; bases not matched to a gene: 7. Germline lookup yields CDR1 MNHNY and CDR2 SVGAGI (reference sequence). The DNA for the CDR3 is TGTGCCAGCAGTTCGAGCGGGAGGGGAATATACGAGCAGTACTTC. This sequence encodes CASSSSGRGIYEQYF.

V and J are TRBV5-1 and TRBJ2-7; 7 bases map to TRBD2. This CDR3 is 14 amino acids long. Germline V gene data show CDR1 as SGHRS and CDR2 as YFSETQ. J lost 2 bases, V lost 0 bases, and 2 bases had no gene match. CDR3 DNA: TGCGCCAGCAGCTTGGCCAGCGGGGCCTACGAGCAGTACTTC. This translates into CASSLASGAYEQYF.

V is TRBV30 and J is TRBJ2-5; 11 bases map to TRBD2. The CDR3 runs to 15 residues. Germline-derived CDR1 and CDR2 are GTSNPN and SVGIG (reference sequence). With V trimmed by 0 bases and J by 4 bases, 4 bases remained unmatched. The CDR3 protein is CAWSVISGRGETQYF. In nucleotides, the CDR3 is TGTGCCTGGAGTGTCATTAGCGGGAGGGGAGAGACCCAGTACTTC.

The table lists this clone with a count of one. This chain links TRBV6-5 with TRBJ1-2; TRBD1 matches at 8 bases. This CDR3 has 15 residues. Per germline, CDR1 MNHEY and CDR2 SVGAGI. J gave up 0 bases and V 7 bases, and 7 bases lay outside the gene matches. The CDR3 DNA reads as TGTGCCAGCAAAGCGGGACAGGAGCCTAACTATGGCTACACCTTC. This translates into CASKAGQEPNYGYTF.

V usage is TRBV28 and J usage is TRBJ1-3, with a weak D call TRBD1 (5 bases). Trimming took 6 bases from V and 0 from J, leaving 6 bases between them. The length of the CDR3 is 13 residues. Germline-derived CDR1 and CDR2 are MDHEN and SYDVKM. CDR3 DNA sequence: TGTGCCAGCAGGACAGTCTCTGGAAACACCATATATTTT. Translated: CASRTVSGNTIYF.

This clone was seen a few times. The chain employs TRBV4-3 and TRBJ2-1, with 9 bases matching TRBD2. Germline loops: CDR1 LGHNA, CDR2 YSLEER. Losses at the gene ends were 1 base for V and 4 bases for J; bases not matched to a gene: 2. The CDR3 loop spans 15 amino acids. The DNA for the CDR3 is TGCGCCAGCAGCCAAGGGACTAGCGCGTACAATGAGCAGTTCTTC. The encoded protein is CASSQGTSAYNEQFF.

The CDR3 here is CASVHSALGTEAFF. The CDR3, as DNA: TGTGCCAGCGTCCACTCGGCTCTCGGGACTGAAGCTTTCTTT. The V gene is TRBV28, the J gene TRBJ1-1, with no clear D. The CDR3 has 14 residues. V lost 8 bases, J lost 5 bases, and 18 bases lay in between. Germline V lookup: CDR1 MDHEN, CDR2 SYDVKM. Full variable domain (rest looked up from reference TRBV28 and TRBJ1-1): DVKVTQSSRYLVKRTGEKVFLECVQDMDHENMFWYRQDPGLGLRLIYFSYDVKMKEKGDIPEGYSVSREKKERFSLILESASTNQTSMYLCASVHSALGTEAFFGQGTRLTVV.

The chain uses TRBV2 and TRBJ2-7, with a possible D match to TRBD1 (5 bases). Germline V CDR1 and CDR2: SNHLY, FYNNEI. V gave up 6 bases and J gave up 7 bases, with 19 bases separating them. This CDR3 is 14 amino acids long. In nucleotides, the CDR3 is TGTGCCAGCAGCTCCAGGGAAAGGTCTGAGGAGCAGTACTTC. This encodes CASSSRERSEEQYF.

The rearrangement uses TRBV7-5 and TRBJ2-2; the DNA was not compared with TRBD2, the D call given in the table. TRBV7-5 is a listed pseudogene. This CDR3 has 19 amino acids. Here the CDR3 reads CARSFPGLAGGEDTGELFF. The DNA of the CDR3 is TGTGCCAGAAGCTTCCCGGGACTAGCGGGAGGGGAGGACACCGGGGAGCTGTTTTTT.